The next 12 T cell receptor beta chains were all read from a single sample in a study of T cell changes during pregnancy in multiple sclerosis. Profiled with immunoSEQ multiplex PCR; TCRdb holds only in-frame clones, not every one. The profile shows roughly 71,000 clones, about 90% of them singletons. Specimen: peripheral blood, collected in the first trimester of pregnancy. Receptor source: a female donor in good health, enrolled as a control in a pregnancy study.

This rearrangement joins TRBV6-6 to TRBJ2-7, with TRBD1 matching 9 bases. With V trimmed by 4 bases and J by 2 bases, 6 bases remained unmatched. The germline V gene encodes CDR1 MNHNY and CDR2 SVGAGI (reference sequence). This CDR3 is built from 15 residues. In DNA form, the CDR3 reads TGTGCCAGCAGTTTTACAGGGGGCAGAACCTACGAGCAGTACTTC. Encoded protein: CASSFTGGRTYEQYF.

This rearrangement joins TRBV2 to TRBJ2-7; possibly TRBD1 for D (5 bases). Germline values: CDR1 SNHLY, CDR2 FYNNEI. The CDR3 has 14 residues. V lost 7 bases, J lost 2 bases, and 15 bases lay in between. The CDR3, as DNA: TGTGCCAGCACCAGGGTTTTAGGCCCCTACGAGCAGTACTTC. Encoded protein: CASTRVLGPYEQYF.

CDR3 in amino acids: CATLAGGISDTQYF. CDR3 bases: TGCGCCACCTTAGCGGGAGGGATATCAGATACGCAGTATTTT. The chain recombines TRBV5-1 with TRBJ2-3; 11 bases align to TRBD2. With 9 bases clipped from V and 4 bases from J, the junction kept 7 bases outside the gene matches. The germline gives CDR1 SGHRS, CDR2 YFSETQ. There are 14 residues in the CDR3.

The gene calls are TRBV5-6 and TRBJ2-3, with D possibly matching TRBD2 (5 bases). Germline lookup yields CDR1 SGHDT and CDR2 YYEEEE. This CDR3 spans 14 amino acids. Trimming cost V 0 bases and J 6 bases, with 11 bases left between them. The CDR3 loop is CASSLDARADTQYF. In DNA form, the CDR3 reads TGTGCCAGCAGCTTGGATGCGAGGGCCGATACGCAGTATTTT.

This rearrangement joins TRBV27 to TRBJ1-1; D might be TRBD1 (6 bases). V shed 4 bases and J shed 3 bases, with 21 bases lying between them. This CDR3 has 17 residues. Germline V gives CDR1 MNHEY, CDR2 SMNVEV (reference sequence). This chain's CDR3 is CASSSRATGRWHTEAFF. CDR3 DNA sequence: TGTGCCAGCAGTTCCCGGGCAACAGGGCGATGGCACACTGAAGCTTTCTTT.

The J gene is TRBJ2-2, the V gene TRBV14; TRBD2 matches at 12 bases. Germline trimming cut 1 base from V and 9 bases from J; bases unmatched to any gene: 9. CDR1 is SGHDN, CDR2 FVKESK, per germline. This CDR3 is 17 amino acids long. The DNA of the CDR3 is TGTGCCAGCAGCCAAGCTATGGCTAGCGGGAGGGCCAGGGAGCTGTTTTTT. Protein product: CASSQAMASGRARELFF.

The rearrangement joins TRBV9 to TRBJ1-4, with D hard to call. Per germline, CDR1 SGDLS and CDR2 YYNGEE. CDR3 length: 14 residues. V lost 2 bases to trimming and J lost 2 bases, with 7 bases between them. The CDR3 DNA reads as TGTGCCAGCAGCGTGGCATCCACTAATGAAAAACTGTTTTTT. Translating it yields CASSVASTNEKLFF.

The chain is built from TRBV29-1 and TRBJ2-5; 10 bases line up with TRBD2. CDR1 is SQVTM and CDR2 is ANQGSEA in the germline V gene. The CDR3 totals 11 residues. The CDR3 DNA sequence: TGCATCTCGACTAGCGGGGAGACCCAGTACTTC. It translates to CISTSGETQYF. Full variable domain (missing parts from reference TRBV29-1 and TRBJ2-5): SAVISQKPSRDICQRGTSLTIQCQVDSQVTMMFWYRQQPGQSLTLIATANQGSEATYESGFVIDKFPISRPNLTFSTLTVSNMSPEDSSIYLCISTSGETQYFGPGTRLLVL.

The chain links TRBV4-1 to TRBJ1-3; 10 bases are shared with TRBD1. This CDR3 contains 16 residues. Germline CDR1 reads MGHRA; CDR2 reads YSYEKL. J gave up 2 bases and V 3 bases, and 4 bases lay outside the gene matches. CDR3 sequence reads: CASSQEDRGPGNTIYF. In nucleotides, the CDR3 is TGCGCCAGCAGCCAGGAAGACAGGGGGCCTGGAAACACCATATATTTT.

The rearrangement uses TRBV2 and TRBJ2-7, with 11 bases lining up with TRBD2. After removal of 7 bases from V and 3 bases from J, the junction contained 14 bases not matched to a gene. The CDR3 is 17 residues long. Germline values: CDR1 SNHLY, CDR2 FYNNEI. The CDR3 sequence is CASTGSPGLADIYEQYF. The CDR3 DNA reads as TGTGCCAGCACCGGATCACCGGGACTAGCGGATATCTACGAGCAGTACTTC.

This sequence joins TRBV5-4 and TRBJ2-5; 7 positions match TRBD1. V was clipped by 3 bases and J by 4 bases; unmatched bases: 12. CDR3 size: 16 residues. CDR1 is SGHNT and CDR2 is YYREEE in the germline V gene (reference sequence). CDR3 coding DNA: TGTGCCAGCAGCTCCCGAATTACAGGGGTTAGAGAGACCCAGTACTTC. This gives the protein CASSSRITGVRETQYF. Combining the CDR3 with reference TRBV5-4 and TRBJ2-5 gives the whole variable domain ETGVTQSPTHLIKTRGQQVTLRCSSQSGHNTVSWYQQALGQGPQFIFQYYREEENGRGNFPPRFSGLQFPNYSSELNVNALELDDSALYLCASSSRITGVRETQYFGPGTRLLVL.

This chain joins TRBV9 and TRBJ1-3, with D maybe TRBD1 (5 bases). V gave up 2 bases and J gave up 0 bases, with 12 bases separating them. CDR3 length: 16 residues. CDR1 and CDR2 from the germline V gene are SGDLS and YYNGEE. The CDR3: CASSVAGESSGNTIYF. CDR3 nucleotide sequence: TGTGCCAGCAGCGTCGCGGGGGAGAGCTCTGGAAACACCATATATTTT.